This T cell receptor (beta chain) was sequenced in a study of blood T cell repertoires in COVID-19. Original analysis: Amplified reference gene primers provided the basis for estimating nucleated cell counts. Assay used: immunoSEQ multiplex PCR; TCRdb lists only in-frame clones, some missing. V and J calls and clone size are as listed in that table; D and trimming were resolved from the DNA. The sample yields about 96,000 clones, approximately 90% seen once. This CDR3 spans 14 amino acids. Per the germline V gene, CDR1 is SNHLY and CDR2 is FYNNEI. Trimming took 9 bases from V and 2 from J; bases not matched to a gene: 8.

This rearrangement joins TRBV2 to TRBJ1-1, with TRBD1 matching over 8 bases. Material: peripheral blood. The TCR sequence derives from a human donor with COVID-19, enrolled during active disease. The donor label of this sample is uncertain. The DNA for the CDR3 is TGTGCCAGGAAACAGACAGGGGACAACACTGAAGCTTTCTTT. Amino acids: CARKQTGDNTEAFF.